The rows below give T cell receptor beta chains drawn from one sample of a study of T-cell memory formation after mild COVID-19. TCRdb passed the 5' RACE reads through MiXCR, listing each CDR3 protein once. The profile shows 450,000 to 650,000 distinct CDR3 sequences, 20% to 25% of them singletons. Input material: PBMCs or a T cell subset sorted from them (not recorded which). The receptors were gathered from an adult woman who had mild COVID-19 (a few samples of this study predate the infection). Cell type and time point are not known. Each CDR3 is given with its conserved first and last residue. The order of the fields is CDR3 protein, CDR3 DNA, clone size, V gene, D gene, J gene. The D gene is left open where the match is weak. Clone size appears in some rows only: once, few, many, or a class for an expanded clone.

CASSELGSGGNEQYF	TGTGCCAGCAGCGAACTAGGGAGCGGGGGCAACGAGCAGTACTTC	many	TRBV3-1	TRBD2	TRBJ2-7
CASSLSGGGVDTQYF	TGTGCCAGCAGTTTATCGGGCGGGGGGGTAGATACGCAGTATTTT	NA	TRBV27	TRBD2	TRBJ2-3
CASTSPWPNTDTQYF	TGTGCCAGCACCTCACCATGGCCTAACACAGATACGCAGTATTTT	NA	TRBV7-2	NA	TRBJ2-3
CASSRGQGDTQYF	TGTGCCAGCAGCAGGGGACAGGGGGATACGCAGTATTTT	NA	TRBV7-7	TRBD1	TRBJ2-3
CASSSELGLASGELFF	TGCGCCAGCAGCTCAGAATTGGGACTAGCTTCCGGGGAGCTGTTTTTT	few	TRBV5-1	TRBD2	TRBJ2-2
CAWNIPGRANVLTF	TGTGCCTGGAACATTCCGGGAAGGGCCAACGTCCTGACTTTC	NA	TRBV30	NA	TRBJ2-6
CASMKQSSYNSPLHF	TGTGCCAGCATGAAGCAGAGCTCCTATAATTCACCCCTCCACTTT	many	TRBV12-3/TRBV12-4	NA	TRBJ1-6
CATMGSTEAFF	TGTGCCACCATGGGGAGCACTGAAGCTTTCTTT	NA	TRBV24-1	NA	TRBJ1-1
CASSLGGWHTDTQYF	TGTGCCAGCAGCCTAGGGGGTTGGCACACAGATACGCAGTATTTT	NA	TRBV7-6	NA	TRBJ2-3
CASSKTPTMNTEAFF	TGTGCCAGCAGCAAAACCCCAACTATGAACACTGAAGCTTTCTTT	NA	TRBV3-1	NA	TRBJ1-1
CASSLGAGAQYEQYF	TGTGCCAGCAGCTTAGGAGCAGGGGCACAATACGAGCAGTACTTC	many	TRBV7-7	NA	TRBJ2-7
CSATITGFPYEQYF	TGCAGTGCTACTATCACGGGGTTCCCCTACGAGCAGTACTTC	few	TRBV20-1	NA	TRBJ2-7
CASSFIGRLNTEAFF	TGTGCCAGTAGTTTTATCGGCAGGCTGAACACTGAAGCTTTCTTT	NA	TRBV19	NA	TRBJ1-1
CSALVGTSGPTDTQYF	TGCAGTGCTCTTGTTGGAACTAGCGGCCCCACAGATACGCAGTATTTT	many	TRBV20-1	TRBD2	TRBJ2-3
CSARRAGGVFDEQFF	TGCAGCGCCCGAAGGGCGGGAGGGGTTTTCGATGAGCAGTTCTTC	few	TRBV29-1	TRBD2	TRBJ2-1
CASSQEGRAGNEQFF	TGTGCCAGCAGCCAAGAAGGTCGAGCTGGGAATGAGCAGTTCTTC	NA	TRBV4-2	NA	TRBJ2-1
CASSLRVSVGDTEAFF	TGTGCCAGCAGCCTCAGGGTGTCGGTGGGTGACACTGAAGCTTTCTTT	NA	TRBV12-3/TRBV12-4	NA	TRBJ1-1
CPSSQVGATNEKLFF	TGCCCCAGCAGCCAAGTGGGAGCAACTAATGAAAAACTGTTTTTT	NA	TRBV4-1	NA	TRBJ1-4
CAISGTGNEKLFF	TGTGCCATCAGTGGGACAGGGAACGAAAAACTGTTTTTT	NA	TRBV10-3	TRBD1	TRBJ1-4
CSARRGHPPSTDTQYF	TGCAGTGCGAGGCGAGGACACCCCCCTAGCACAGATACGCAGTATTTT	few	TRBV20-1	NA	TRBJ2-3
CASILAGGRIEQFF	TGTGCCAGCATTCTCGCGGGGGGCCGGATTGAGCAGTTCTTC	few	TRBV6-1	TRBD2	TRBJ2-1
CASSLRDRGGPQYF	TGTGCCAGCAGCTTAAGGGACAGGGGGGGTCCGCAGTACTTC	few	TRBV7-8	TRBD1	TRBJ2-7
CASSLSPVQETQYF	TGTGCCAGCAGCTTGTCACCAGTTCAAGAGACCCAGTACTTC	many	TRBV5-5	NA	TRBJ2-5
CASRQGSRGGIDTQYF	TGCGCCAGCAGGCAGGGAAGTCGTGGGGGGATAGATACGCAGTATTTT	few	TRBV4-1	NA	TRBJ2-3
CASSSGAEGDPEKLFF	TGCGCCAGCAGCTCGGGGGCCGAAGGGGATCCTGAAAAACTGTTTTTT	few	TRBV5-1	NA	TRBJ1-4
CASSLRGGAREQFF	TGTGCCAGCAGCTTAAGGGGGGGGGCCCGGGAGCAGTTCTTC	few	TRBV7-3	NA	TRBJ2-1
CASSGRGLGNTIYF	TGTGCCAGCAGTGGCAGGGGGCTTGGAAACACCATATATTTT	many	TRBV12-3/TRBV12-4	TRBD1	TRBJ1-3
CASSLGDVAFF	TGTGCCAGCAGCTTGGGGGACGTGGCTTTCTTT	NA	TRBV7-6	NA	TRBJ1-1
CASSSPRDRGFNTGELFF	TGTGCCAGCAGCTCCCCCAGGGACAGGGGCTTCAACACCGGGGAGCTGTTTTTT	few	TRBV7-9	TRBD1	TRBJ2-2
CATSDAEPGTDTQYF	TGTGCCACCAGTGACGCGGAGCCGGGGACAGATACGCAGTATTTT	few	TRBV24-1	NA	TRBJ2-3
CASSLRQGITYNEQFF	TGTGCCAGCTCACTCAGACAGGGGATCACCTACAATGAGCAGTTCTTC	few	TRBV18	TRBD1	TRBJ2-1
CASGTGGSNQPQHF	TGTGCCAGCGGAACGGGAGGTAGCAATCAGCCCCAGCATTTT	few	TRBV7-9	NA	TRBJ1-5
CASSPTGGLYEQYF	TGTGCCAGCAGCCCCACCGGGGGACTATACGAGCAGTACTTC	NA	TRBV5-6	TRBD2	TRBJ2-7
CASSEGGVTDTQYF	TGTGCCAGCAGCGAAGGCGGGGTCACAGATACGCAGTATTTT	NA	TRBV13	NA	TRBJ2-3
CASSHVRDEQFF	TGTGCCAGCAGCCACGTTCGGGATGAGCAGTTCTTC	few	TRBV11-2	NA	TRBJ2-1
CASSRGTSGSGDEQFF	TGTGCCAGCAGCCGTGGGACTAGCGGGAGTGGCGATGAGCAGTTCTTC	NA	TRBV7-8	TRBD2	TRBJ2-1
CASSINRATDTQYF	TGTGCCAGTAGTATCAACAGAGCCACAGATACGCAGTATTTT	few	TRBV19	NA	TRBJ2-3
CASSFGGRSTEAFF	TGTGCCAGCAGTTTCGGGGGAAGGAGCACTGAAGCTTTCTTT	NA	TRBV12-3/TRBV12-4	NA	TRBJ1-1
CASSPPGTPGGNQPQHF	TGTGCCAGCAGCCCTCCCGGGACCCCGGGGGGCAATCAGCCCCAGCATTTT	NA	TRBV14	NA	TRBJ1-5
CSARDLKYSGLDYNEQFF	TGCAGTGCTAGAGACCTGAAATATTCGGGGCTCGATTACAATGAGCAGTTCTTC	NA	TRBV20-1	NA	TRBJ2-1
CASSLRLLGVGTGELFF	TGTGCCAGCAGCTTACGTTTATTAGGTGTGGGCACCGGGGAGCTGTTTTTT	few	TRBV7-6	NA	TRBJ2-2
CASSLGQKNSPLHF	TGTGCCAGCAGCTTGGGGCAGAAAAATTCACCCCTCCACTTT	few	TRBV7-9	NA	TRBJ1-6
CASSFRQGRRSNEQFF	TGTGCCAGCAGTTTCCGGCAGGGAAGGAGGTCAAATGAGCAGTTCTTC	NA	TRBV27	NA	TRBJ2-1
CASSKNRKQYF	TGTGCCAGCAGCAAAAATCGGAAGCAGTACTTC	few	TRBV21-1	NA	TRBJ2-7
CASSSLQGGLGQPQHF	TGTGCCAGCAGCTCCTTACAGGGGGGGCTCGGACAGCCCCAGCATTTT	NA	TRBV7-8	TRBD1	TRBJ1-5
CASSVGTSGSTDTQYF	TGTGCCAGCAGCGTAGGGACTAGCGGTAGCACAGATACGCAGTATTTT	NA	TRBV9	TRBD2	TRBJ2-3
CASSGAPGGHTEAFF	TGTGCCAGCAGTGGGGCTCCGGGGGGACACACTGAAGCTTTCTTT	NA	TRBV3-1	NA	TRBJ1-1
CASSGTSHSYNEQFF	TGTGCCAGCAGCGGGACTAGCCACTCCTACAATGAGCAGTTCTTC	few	TRBV11-2	TRBD2	TRBJ2-1
CASSGRWEQYF	TGTGCCAGCAGCGGTAGGTGGGAGCAGTACTTC	few	TRBV11-1	NA	TRBJ2-7
CATLYAGEQYF	TGTGCCACCCTCTATGCGGGGGAGCAGTACTTC	NA	TRBV15	NA	TRBJ2-7